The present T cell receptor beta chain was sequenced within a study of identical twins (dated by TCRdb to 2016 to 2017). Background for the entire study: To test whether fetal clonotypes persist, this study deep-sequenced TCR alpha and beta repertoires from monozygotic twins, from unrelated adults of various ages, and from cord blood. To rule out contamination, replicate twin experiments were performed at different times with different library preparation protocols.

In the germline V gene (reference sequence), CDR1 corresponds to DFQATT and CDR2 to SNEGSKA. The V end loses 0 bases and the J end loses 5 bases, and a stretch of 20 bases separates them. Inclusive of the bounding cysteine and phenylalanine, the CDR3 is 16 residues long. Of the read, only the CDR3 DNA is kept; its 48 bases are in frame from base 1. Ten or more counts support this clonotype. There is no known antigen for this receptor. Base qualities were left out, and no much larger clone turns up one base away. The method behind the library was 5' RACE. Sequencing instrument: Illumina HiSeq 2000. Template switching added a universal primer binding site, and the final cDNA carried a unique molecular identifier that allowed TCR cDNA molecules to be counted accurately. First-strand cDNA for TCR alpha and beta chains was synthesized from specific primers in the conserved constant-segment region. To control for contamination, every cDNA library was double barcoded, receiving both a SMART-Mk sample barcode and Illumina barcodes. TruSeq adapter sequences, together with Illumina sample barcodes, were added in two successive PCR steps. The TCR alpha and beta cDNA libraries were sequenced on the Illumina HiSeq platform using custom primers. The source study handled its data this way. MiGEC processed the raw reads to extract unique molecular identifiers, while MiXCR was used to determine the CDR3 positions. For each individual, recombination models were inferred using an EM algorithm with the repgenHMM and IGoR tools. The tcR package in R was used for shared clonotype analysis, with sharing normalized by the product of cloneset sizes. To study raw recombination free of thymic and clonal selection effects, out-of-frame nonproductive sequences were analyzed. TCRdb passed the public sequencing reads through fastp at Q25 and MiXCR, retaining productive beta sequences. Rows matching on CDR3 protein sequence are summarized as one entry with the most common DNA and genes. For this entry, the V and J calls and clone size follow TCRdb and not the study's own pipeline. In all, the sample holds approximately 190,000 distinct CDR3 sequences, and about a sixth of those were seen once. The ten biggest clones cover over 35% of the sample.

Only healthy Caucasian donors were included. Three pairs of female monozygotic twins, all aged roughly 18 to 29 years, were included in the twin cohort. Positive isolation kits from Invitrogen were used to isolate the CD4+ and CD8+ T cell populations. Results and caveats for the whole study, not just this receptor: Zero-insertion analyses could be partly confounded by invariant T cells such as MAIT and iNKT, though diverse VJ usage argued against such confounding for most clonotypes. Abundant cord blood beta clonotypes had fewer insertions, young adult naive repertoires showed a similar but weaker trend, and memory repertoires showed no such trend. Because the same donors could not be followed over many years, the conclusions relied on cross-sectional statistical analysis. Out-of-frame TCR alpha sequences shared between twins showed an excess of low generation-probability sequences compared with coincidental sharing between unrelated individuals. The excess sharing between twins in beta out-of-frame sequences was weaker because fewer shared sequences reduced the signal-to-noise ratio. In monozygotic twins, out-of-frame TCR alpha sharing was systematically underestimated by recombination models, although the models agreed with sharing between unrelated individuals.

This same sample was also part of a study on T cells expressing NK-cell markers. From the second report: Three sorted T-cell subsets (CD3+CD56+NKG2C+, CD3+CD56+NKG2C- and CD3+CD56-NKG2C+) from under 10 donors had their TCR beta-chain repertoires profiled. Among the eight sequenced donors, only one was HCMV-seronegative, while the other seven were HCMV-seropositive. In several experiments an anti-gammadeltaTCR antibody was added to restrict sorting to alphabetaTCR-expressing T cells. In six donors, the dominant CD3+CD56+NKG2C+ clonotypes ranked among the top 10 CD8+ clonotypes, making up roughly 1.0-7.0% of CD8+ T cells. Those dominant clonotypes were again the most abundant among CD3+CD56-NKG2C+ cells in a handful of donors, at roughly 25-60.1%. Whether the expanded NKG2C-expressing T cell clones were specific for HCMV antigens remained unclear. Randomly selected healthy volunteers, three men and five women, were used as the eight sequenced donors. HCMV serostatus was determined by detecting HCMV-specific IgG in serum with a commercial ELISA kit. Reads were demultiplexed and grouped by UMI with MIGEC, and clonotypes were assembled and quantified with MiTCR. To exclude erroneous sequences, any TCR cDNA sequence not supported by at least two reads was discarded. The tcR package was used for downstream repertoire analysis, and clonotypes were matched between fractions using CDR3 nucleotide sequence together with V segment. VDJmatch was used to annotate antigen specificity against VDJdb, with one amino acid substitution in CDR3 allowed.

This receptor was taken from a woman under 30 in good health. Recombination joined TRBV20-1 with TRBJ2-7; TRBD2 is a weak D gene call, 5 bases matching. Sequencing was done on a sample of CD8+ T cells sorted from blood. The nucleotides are TGCAGTGCTAGAGATCTTGGGAGCTCCGACTGGAACGAGCAGTACTTC. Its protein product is CSARDLGSSDWNEQYF.